The rows below give T cell receptor beta chains drawn from one sample of a study of radiotherapy plus CTLA-4 blockade in lung cancer. TCRdb's table, derived via immunoSEQ multiplex PCR, lists solely in-frame clones and lacks some. The sample lists tens of thousands of clones, around 88% occurring once. The sample was peripheral blood, taken from a patient treated with radiotherapy plus ipilimumab. The receptors originated from a human donor with non-small cell lung cancer who had a partial response to radiotherapy plus ipilimumab. Both conserved end residues are part of each CDR3. D genes are given only for firm matches.

cdr3_length | d_call | v_call | cdr3_aa
14 | TRBD1 | TRBV10-1 | CASSEGTANYGYTF
13 | . | TRBV2 | CASRDDRSNEQFF
15 | . | TRBV4-3 | CASSQVISEVQPQHF
15 | TRBD2 | TRBV7-9 | CASSPSGSSYNEQFF
13 | . | TRBV13 | CASSLEESYEQYF
15 | TRBD1 | TRBV28 | CASGYRGQGNQPQHF
15 | TRBD2 | TRBV5-6 | CASSGLAGPKNIQYF
14 | . | TRBV5-1 | CASSLTAPNEKLFF
16 | . | TRBV15 | CATSRESGGRGSPLHF
14 | . | TRBV14 | CASSQGGDNYGYTF
13 | . | TRBV4-1 | CASKSHSGNTIYF
14 | TRBD2 | TRBV28 | CASSLAGGPNEQFF
15 | . | TRBV6-5 | CASFEGRQEHYGYTF
13 | TRBD1 | TRBV7-9 | CASSSDRTYEQYF
8 | . | TRBV6-1 | CASSGGLF
14 | . | TRBV18 | CASSPPGQKNIQYF
16 | TRBD2 | TRBV11-1 | CASSSPLAGGDYEQYF
14 | TRBD2 | TRBV7-8 | CASSSRGSGRELFF
13 | . | TRBV19 | CASSIGSTGEQFF